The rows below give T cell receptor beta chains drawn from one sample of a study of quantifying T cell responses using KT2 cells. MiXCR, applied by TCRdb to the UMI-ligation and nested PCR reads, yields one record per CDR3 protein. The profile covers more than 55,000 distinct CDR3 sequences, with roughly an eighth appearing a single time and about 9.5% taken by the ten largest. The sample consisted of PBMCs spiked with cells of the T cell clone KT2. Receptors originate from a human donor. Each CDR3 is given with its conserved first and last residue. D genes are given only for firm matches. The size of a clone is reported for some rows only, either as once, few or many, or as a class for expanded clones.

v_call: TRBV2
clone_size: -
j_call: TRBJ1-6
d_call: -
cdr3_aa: CASSEGRPLQTSNSPLHF
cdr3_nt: TGTGCCAGCAGTGAAGGGAGACCGCTGCAGACCTCTAATTCACCCCTCCACTTT

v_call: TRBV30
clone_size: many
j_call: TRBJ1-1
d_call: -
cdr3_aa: CAWSAPWGFTEAFF
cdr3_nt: TGTGCCTGGAGCGCCCCTTGGGGCTTCACTGAAGCTTTCTTT

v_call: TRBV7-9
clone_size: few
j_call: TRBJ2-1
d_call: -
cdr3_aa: CASSFDSTVNEQFF
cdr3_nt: TGTGCCAGCAGCTTCGACTCGACGGTTAATGAGCAGTTCTTC

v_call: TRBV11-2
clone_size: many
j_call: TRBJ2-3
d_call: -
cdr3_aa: CASSFRGLGTDTQYF
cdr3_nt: TGTGCCAGCAGCTTCCGGGGTTTGGGCACAGATACGCAGTATTTT

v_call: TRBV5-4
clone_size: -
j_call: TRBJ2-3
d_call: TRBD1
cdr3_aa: CASSVGQGEDTQYF
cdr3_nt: TGTGCCAGCAGCGTGGGACAGGGAGAGGATACGCAGTATTTT

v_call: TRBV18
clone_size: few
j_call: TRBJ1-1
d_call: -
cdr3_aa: CASSPRDLRTSEAFF
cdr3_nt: TGTGCCAGCTCACCTCGGGACCTCCGAACAAGTGAAGCTTTCTTT

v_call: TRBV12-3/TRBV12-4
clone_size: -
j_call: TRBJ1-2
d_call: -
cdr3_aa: CASSFMGSLNYGYTF
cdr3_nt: TGTGCCAGCAGTTTCATGGGATCACTAAACTATGGCTACACCTTC

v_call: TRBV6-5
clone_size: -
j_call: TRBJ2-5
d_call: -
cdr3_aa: CASSYERQETQYF
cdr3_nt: TGTGCCAGCAGTTACGAGCGGCAAGAGACCCAGTACTTC

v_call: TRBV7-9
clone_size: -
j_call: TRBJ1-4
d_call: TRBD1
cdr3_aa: CATGQGTTNEKLFF
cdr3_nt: TGTGCCACAGGACAGGGAACAACTAATGAAAAACTGTTTTTT

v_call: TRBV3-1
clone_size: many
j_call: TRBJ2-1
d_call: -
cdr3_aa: CASSQDGLTSYNEQFF
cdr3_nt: TGTGCCAGCAGCCAAGACGGACTTACATCCTACAATGAGCAGTTCTTC